Following are 14 T cell receptor beta chains from one sample sequenced in a study of blood T cell repertoires in COVID-19. Generated by immunoSEQ multiplex PCR, the TCRdb table keeps only in-frame clones and is missing some. The sample lists approximately 300,000 clones, around nine tenths occurring once. Sequencing used PBMCs or T cells enriched from blood (not recorded which). All receptors come from a woman between 18 and 30 years old who had recovered from COVID-19.

This clone was seen only once. The CDR3 DNA follows: TGCGCCAGCCGGCGGGAGGGGGTATACAATGAGCAGTTCTTC. The encoded protein is CASRREGVYNEQFF. The rearrangement joins TRBV4-1 to TRBJ2-1; 9 bases map to TRBD2. The germline V gene encodes CDR1 MGHRA and CDR2 YSYEKL. After removal of 8 bases from V and 4 bases from J, the junction contained 6 bases not matched to a gene. CDR3 size: 14 residues.

V usage is TRBV6-5 and J usage is TRBJ1-1; TRBD1 matches 7 bases. This CDR3 is 12 amino acids long. The J segment lost 10 bases and the V segment lost 4 bases, leaving 6 bases of the junction unmatched. Per germline, CDR1 MNHEY and CDR2 SVGAGI. The CDR3 protein is CASSSHRGSAFF. In nucleotides, the CDR3 is TGTGCCAGCAGTTCTCACAGGGGATCAGCTTTCTTT.

CDR3 sequence reads: CASTRDRSNNEQFF. CDR3 nucleotide sequence: TGTGCCAGCACCCGGGACAGGAGTAACAATGAGCAGTTCTTC. The V and J genes are TRBV11-1 and TRBJ2-1, with TRBD1 identical over 8 bases. The CDR3 spans 14 residues. V was pared by 7 bases and J by 5 bases, with 7 bases of the junction left unmatched. Germline CDR1 and CDR2: SGHAT and FQDESV (reference sequence).

A remark on this clone: The sample contains more than one DNA sequence encoding this CDR3. The rearrangement joins TRBV11-2 to TRBJ2-5; D gene unclear. This CDR3 is 11 amino acids long. The germline V gene encodes CDR1 SGHAT and CDR2 FQNNGV. Trimming took off 4 bases at V and 2 bases at J, with 2 bases between the two ends. DNA of the CDR3: TGTGCCAGCAGCTCACAAGAGACCCAGTACTTC. Translated, it gives CASSSQETQYF. Looking up the rest from reference TRBV11-2 and TRBJ2-5 gives the full variable domain: EAGVAQSPRYKIIEKRQSVAFWCNPISGHATLYWYQQILGQGPKLLIQFQNNGVVDDSQLPKDRFSAERLKGVDSTLKIQPAKLEDSAVYLCASSSQETQYFGPGTRLLVL.

V is TRBV5-6 and J is TRBJ2-6; D is perhaps TRBD1 (5 bases). Germline V gene data show CDR1 as SGHDT and CDR2 as YYEEEE. This CDR3 is built from 15 residues. Trimming removed 2 bases at V and 4 bases at J, with 10 bases between. CDR3 sequence: CASSFYRQGANVLTF. The DNA for the CDR3 is TGTGCCAGCAGCTTTTACAGGCAGGGGGCCAACGTCCTGACTTTC.

This sequence joins TRBV3-1 (or the pseudogene TRBV3-2) and TRBJ1-5; D ambiguous. V was cut by 3 bases and J by 5 bases, with 5 bases left in between. CDR3 length: 12 residues. CDR1 LGHDT and CDR2 YNNKEL come from the germline V gene (reference sequence). The CDR3 loop is CASSQADQPQHF. The CDR3 region has the DNA TGTGCCAGCAGCCAGGCCGATCAGCCCCAGCATTTT.

The CDR3 protein is CASSRAGGVDGELFF. In nucleotides, the CDR3 is TGCGCCAGCAGTAGGGCAGGGGGCGTGGACGGGGAGCTGTTTTTT. The rearrangement links TRBV10-2 to TRBJ2-2; TRBD1 matches at 8 bases. Unmatched junction bases numbered 9, after V lost 5 bases and J lost 7 bases. The CDR3 covers 15 residues. The germline V gene has CDR1 WSHSY and CDR2 SAAADI.

The J gene is TRBJ1-6, the V gene TRBV7-9; D ambiguous. CDR1 and CDR2 (germline): SEHNR, FQNEAQ (reference sequence). The V end was cut by 4 bases, the J end by 0 bases, with 10 bases between. The CDR3 runs 16 residues. The CDR3 bases are TGTGCCAGCAGCTCGGGATGGAACTCCTATAATTCACCCCTCCACTTT. Translated: CASSSGWNSYNSPLHF.

This chain links TRBV4-3 with TRBJ2-1, with a weak D call TRBD2 (5 bases). CDR1 and CDR2 (germline): LGHNA, YSLEER. The CDR3 has 14 amino acids. V lost 0 bases, J lost 15 bases, and 18 bases lay in between. CDR3 residues: CASSQEFETPDSFF. The CDR3 DNA follows: TGCGCCAGCAGCCAAGAATTCGAAACTCCGGACTCGTTCTTC.

The chain couples TRBV13 to TRBJ2-3; tentatively, D is TRBD2 (5 bases). The CDR3 consists of 13 residues. CDR1 and CDR2 (germline): PRHDT, FYEKMQ (reference sequence). V gave up 3 bases and J gave up 10 bases, with 14 bases separating them. CDR3 region: CASSFERGFAQYF. As DNA, the CDR3 is TGTGCCAGCAGCTTCGAGAGAGGGTTCGCGCAGTATTTT.

The CDR3 reads CASSLSTGPPANEKLFF. CDR3 sequence (DNA): TGTGCCAGCAGTTTGTCCACAGGGCCGCCAGCTAATGAAAAACTGTTTTTT. This chain connects TRBV27 to TRBJ1-4, with D possibly matching TRBD1 (6 bases). This CDR3 is 17 amino acids long. V lost 3 bases and J lost 3, with 17 bases in between. CDR1 MNHEY and CDR2 SMNVEV come from the germline V gene (reference sequence).

CDR3 bases: TGCGCCAGCAGCCATAGCGGGAACAATGAGCAGTTCTTC. Encoded protein: CASSHSGNNEQFF. The rearrangement joins TRBV4-1 to TRBJ2-1, with 8 nucleotides matching TRBD2. V was clipped by 3 bases and J by 5 bases; unmatched bases: 0. Germline loops: CDR1 MGHRA, CDR2 YSYEKL. The CDR3 length is 13 residues.

V and J are TRBV29-1 and TRBJ1-1, with D possibly matching TRBD1 (6 bases). Germline assignment: CDR1 SQVTM and CDR2 ANQGSEA. V was shortened by 0 bases and J by 5 bases, with 19 bases between the two germline ends. The CDR3 is made up of 16 amino acids. The CDR3 sequence is CSVEDFRGAPGTEAFF. CDR3 sequence (DNA): TGCAGCGTTGAAGATTTCCGGGGGGCGCCTGGTACTGAAGCTTTCTTT.

This clone was picked up one time. The rearrangement uses TRBV15 and TRBJ1-4, with a weak D call TRBD1 (5 bases). Germline lookup yields CDR1 LNHNV and CDR2 YYDKDF (reference sequence). Deletions cut 3 bases from V and 0 bases from J, with 14 bases between. The CDR3 loop spans 17 amino acids. Here the CDR3 DNA reads TGTGCCACCAGCAGTCCGGCGACAGCTGCAACTAATGAAAAACTGTTTTTT. Protein product: CATSSPATAATNEKLFF.